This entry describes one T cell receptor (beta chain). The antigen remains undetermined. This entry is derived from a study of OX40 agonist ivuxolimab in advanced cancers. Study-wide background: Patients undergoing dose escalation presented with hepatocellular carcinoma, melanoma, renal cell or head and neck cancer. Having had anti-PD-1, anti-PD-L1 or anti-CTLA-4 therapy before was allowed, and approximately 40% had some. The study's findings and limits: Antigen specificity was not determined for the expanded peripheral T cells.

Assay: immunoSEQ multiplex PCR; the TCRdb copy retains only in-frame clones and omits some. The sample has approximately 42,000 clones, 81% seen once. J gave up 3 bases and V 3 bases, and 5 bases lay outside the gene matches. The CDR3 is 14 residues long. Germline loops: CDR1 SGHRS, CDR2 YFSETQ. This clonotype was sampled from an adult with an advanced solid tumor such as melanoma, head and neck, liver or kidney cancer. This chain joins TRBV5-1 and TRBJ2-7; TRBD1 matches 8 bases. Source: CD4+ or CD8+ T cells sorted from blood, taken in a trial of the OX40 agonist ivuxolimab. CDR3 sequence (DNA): TGCGCCAGCAGCTCCTTGACAGGGGTCTACGAGCAGTACTTC. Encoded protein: CASSSLTGVYEQYF.